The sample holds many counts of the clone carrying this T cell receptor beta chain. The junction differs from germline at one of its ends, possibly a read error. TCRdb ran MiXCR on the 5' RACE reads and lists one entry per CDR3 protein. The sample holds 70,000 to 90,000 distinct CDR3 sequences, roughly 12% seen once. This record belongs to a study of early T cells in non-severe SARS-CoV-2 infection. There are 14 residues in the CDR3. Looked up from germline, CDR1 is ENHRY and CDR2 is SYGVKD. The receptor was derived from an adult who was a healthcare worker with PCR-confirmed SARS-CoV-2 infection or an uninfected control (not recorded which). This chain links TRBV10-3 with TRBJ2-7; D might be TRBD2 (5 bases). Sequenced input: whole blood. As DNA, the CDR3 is TGTGCCACCAGTGAGGTCGAGGGTGGAGCTGAGCAGTACTTC. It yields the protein CATSEVEGGAEQYF.